The next 13 T cell receptor beta chains were all read from a single sample in a study of CD8 T cells in ankylosing spondylitis. TCRdb analysed the 5' RACE reads with MiXCR anew, one entry per CDR3 protein. Of about 220,000 distinct CDR3 sequences in the sample, roughly 6.6% are singletons; the top ten hold 14%. These receptors have no identified antigens. Study conclusions and caveats: A motif in TCR beta, a set of several highly homologous variants, appeared characteristic of ankylosing spondylitis blood.

Source material: blood, either unsorted or a sorted T cell fraction (not recorded which). The source of these receptors is a male donor with ankylosing spondylitis.

At least ten counts were recorded for this clonotype. The J gene is TRBJ1-2, the V gene TRBV27; TRBD1 is a possible D gene (5 bases). V gave up 3 bases and J gave up 3 bases, with 8 bases separating them. The CDR3 loop spans 13 amino acids. Germline V gene data show CDR1 as MNHEY and CDR2 as SMNVEV (reference sequence). This chain's CDR3 is CASSLGPYYGYTF. CDR3 sequence (DNA): TGTGCCAGCAGTTTGGGGCCCTACTATGGCTACACCTTC.

This clonotype was found many times. In nucleotides, the CDR3 is TGCAGCCTCGGGATCTCTGGAAACACCATATATTTT. It translates to CSLGISGNTIYF. The V and J genes are TRBV29-1 and TRBJ1-3; no reliable D call. Trimming shortened V by 8 bases and J by 0 bases, and 8 bases separated the two germline ends. The germline CDR1 and CDR2 sequences are SQVTM and ANQGSEA. This CDR3 comprises 12 residues.

The table lists this clonotype with a few counts. This chain links TRBV3-1 with TRBJ1-1; the D is unclear. CDR1 LGHDT and CDR2 YNNKEL come from the germline V gene (reference sequence). Trimming stripped 2 bases from V and 5 bases from J, with 12 bases between. This CDR3 spans 14 amino acids. DNA for the CDR3: TGTGCCAGCAGCCAACTGGCAGTGATAACTGAAGCTTTCTTT. Its protein is CASSQLAVITEAFF.

This clonotype was detected many times. V usage is TRBV20-1 and J usage is TRBJ2-7; 9 nucleotides agree with TRBD1. V lost 2 bases and J lost 3; bases outside the gene matches: 8. CDR3 length: 15 residues. From germline, CDR1 is DFQATT and CDR2 SNEGSKA (reference sequence). The CDR3 DNA is TGCAGTGCTAGATCTACCGGGACAGGGATCTACGAGCAGTACTTC. Translated, it gives CSARSTGTGIYEQYF.

In this sample, this clonotype turned up many times. The J gene is TRBJ1-3, the V gene TRBV13; TRBD1 matches 11 bases. After removal of 5 bases from V and 2 bases from J, the junction contained 2 bases not matched to a gene. This CDR3 has 15 amino acids. Germline V CDR1 and CDR2: PRHDT, FYEKMQ (reference sequence). The CDR3 reads CASSMGQGAGNTIYF. The DNA of the CDR3 is TGTGCCAGCAGCATGGGACAGGGGGCTGGAAACACCATATATTTT.

This clonotype was recorded a few times. J is TRBJ1-3 and V is TRBV2; maybe TRBD1 (5 bases). V was cut by 6 bases and J by 3 bases, with 15 bases left in between. The CDR3 length is 15 residues. Germline V CDR1 and CDR2: SNHLY, FYNNEI. DNA for the CDR3: TGTGCCAGCAGCACCCCAGGGCGCAATGGAAACACCATATATTTT. It is translated as CASSTPGRNGNTIYF.

This clonotype was observed at least ten times. The chain employs TRBV15 and TRBJ2-1; 7 bases align to TRBD2. The CDR3 is 15 residues long. J gave up 5 bases and V 0 bases, and 4 bases lay outside the gene matches. From germline, CDR1 is LNHNV and CDR2 YYDKDF (reference sequence). The CDR3 nucleotides are TGTGCCACCAGCAGAGAGAGCGGGACCAACAATGAGCAGTTCTTC. This sequence encodes CATSRESGTNNEQFF.

At least ten counts were recorded for this clonotype. The chain combines TRBV27 with TRBJ2-3, with 16 bases identical to TRBD2. J gave up 5 bases and V 3 bases, and 14 bases lay outside the gene matches. In germline, CDR1 is MNHEY, CDR2 SMNVEV (reference sequence). The CDR3 extends over 20 amino acids. The CDR3 DNA reads as TGTGCCAGCAGTTTCCTGGGACTAGCGGGAGGGCCGGACCGGGTAGATACGCAGTATTTT. This encodes CASSFLGLAGGPDRVDTQYF.

This clonotype was counted at least ten times. In DNA, the CDR3 is TGCAGCGCCGTTGCCTCCTACAATGAGCAGTTCTTC. Its translation: CSAVASYNEQFF. V usage is TRBV29-1 and J usage is TRBJ2-1, with D unclear. Looked up from germline, CDR1 is SQVTM and CDR2 is ANQGSEA. This CDR3 region has 12 residues. V was cut by 7 bases and J by 0 bases, with 7 bases left in between.

The chain links TRBV20-1 to TRBJ1-1, with 7 positions matching TRBD1. The V gene's germline CDR1 is DFQATT and CDR2 SNEGSKA (reference sequence). The CDR3 runs 13 residues. With V trimmed by 0 bases and J by 6 bases, 4 bases remained unmatched. The CDR3 protein is CSARDLTGSEAFF. For the CDR3, the DNA is TGCAGTGCTAGAGATCTGACAGGGTCTGAAGCTTTCTTT.

Ten or more counts support this clonotype. V is TRBV20-1 and J is TRBJ1-2, with unresolved D. The CDR3 is 13 amino acids. Per germline, CDR1 DFQATT and CDR2 SNEGSKA (reference sequence). V gave up 5 bases and J gave up 1 base, with 11 bases separating them. CDR3 bases: TGCAGTGCTTACCGACGGGATAACTATGGCTACACCTTC. Translating it yields CSAYRRDNYGYTF.

The chain has TRBV27 and TRBJ2-2; D is undetermined. This CDR3 has 16 amino acids. Germline values: CDR1 MNHEY, CDR2 SMNVEV (reference sequence). Trimming cost V 6 bases and J 1 base, with 15 bases left between them. CDR3 loop: CASRIIGGKNTGELFF. The CDR3 DNA sequence: TGTGCCAGCAGGATTATAGGTGGGAAGAACACCGGGGAGCTGTTTTTT.

This clonotype appeared many times. The chain uses TRBV20-1 and TRBJ2-1; tentatively, D is TRBD1 or TRBD2 (6 bases each). There are 13 residues in the CDR3. Germline values: CDR1 DFQATT, CDR2 SNEGSKA (reference sequence). With 3 bases removed from V and 6 bases from J, the gap between germline ends came to 12 bases. In DNA form, the CDR3 reads TGCAGTGCTAGCCGGGGGCCCTCCAATGAGCAGTTCTTC. This encodes CSASRGPSNEQFF.